These T cell receptor beta chains were read from a single sample in a study of shared clonotypes between healthy human individuals. The method was immunoSEQ multiplex PCR; TCRdb's version includes in-frame clones alone and lacks a portion of them. The sample holds around 450,000 clones, around 75% seen once. Specimen: PBMCs. The receptors here all came from a woman in her thirties or forties in good health. Some clones in this sample may be carry-over from other donors' samples. Both conserved end residues are part of each CDR3. A D gene is named only where the DNA matches it firmly. Not all rows give a size; the values are once, few, many and, for expanded clones, a class.

j_call clone_size d_call v_call cdr3_nt cdr3_aa
TRBJ2-1 NA NA TRBV5-1 TGCGCCAGCAGCTCGGGACTCCACGACGCCAATGAGCAGTTCTTC CASSSGLHDANEQFF
TRBJ2-1 NA NA TRBV7-2 TGTGCCAGCAGCTTAGGTGGGAGTGGGTCCTACAATGAGCAGTTCTTC CASSLGGSGSYNEQFF
TRBJ2-1 NA TRBD1 TRBV11-3 TGTGCCAGCAGCTTAGCGCCAGGGGGAGAGTTTAATGAGCAGTTCTTC CASSLAPGGEFNEQFF
TRBJ1-6 NA NA TRBV4-1 TGCGCCAGCAGCCAAGATCTGCCGGGGGCTAGGGCCCTCCACTTT CASSQDLPGARALHF
TRBJ1-1 NA NA TRBV18 TGTGCCAGCTCACCACCTGGGGTTAGCACTGAAGCTTTCTTT CASSPPGVSTEAFF
TRBJ1-1 NA NA TRBV9 TGTGCCAGCAGCGTAGTTCCGTCGAACACTGAAGCTTTCTTT CASSVVPSNTEAFF
TRBJ2-7 NA TRBD1 TRBV28 TGTGCCAGCACGACCGGGACAGGGCTCGAGCAGTACTTC CASTTGTGLEQYF
TRBJ2-2 NA TRBD1 TRBV5-1 TGCGCCAGCAGCCCAAGACAGGGGGCATCTACCGGGGAGCTGTTTTTT CASSPRQGASTGELFF
TRBJ1-3 NA NA TRBV18 TGTGCCAGCTCACCATGGACAGAAAGAAACACCATATATTTT CASSPWTERNTIYF
TRBJ2-7 few TRBD1 TRBV6-5 TGTGCCAGCAGCCGCCAGGACAGGGCCACCGAGCAGTACTTC CASSRQDRATEQYF
TRBJ2-7 NA NA TRBV10-1 TGCGCCAGCAGTGTCCAGGTAGTCGGCGAGCAGTACTTC CASSVQVVGEQYF
TRBJ2-7 once NA TRBV7-6 TGTGCCAGCAGCCCCCGGGCTTCCTACGAGCAGTACTTC CASSPRASYEQYF
TRBJ2-1 NA NA TRBV14 TGTGCCAGCAGCCCTCGCGCCTCGGGGGATGAGCAGTTCTTC CASSPRASGDEQFF
TRBJ1-1 few NA TRBV9 TGTGCCAGCAGCGTCGTACCAGAAAACACTGAAGCTTTCTTT CASSVVPENTEAFF
TRBJ1-3 NA NA TRBV6-6 TGTGCCAGCAGCCCCCAGGACCCAAGCGATGGAAACACCATATATTTT CASSPQDPSDGNTIYF
TRBJ2-7 NA TRBD1 TRBV18 TGTGCCAGCTCACCGGGACAGGGTAACTACGAGCAGTACTTC CASSPGQGNYEQYF
TRBJ2-1 NA NA TRBV4-1 TGCGCCAGCAGCCAAGCATCGGGACTCAACTACAATGAGCAGTTCTTC CASSQASGLNYNEQFF
TRBJ2-5 NA NA TRBV2 TGTGCCAGCAGCGTAGGAGCCGTACAGACCCAGTACTTC CASSVGAVQTQYF
TRBJ2-7 few NA TRBV5-1 TGCGCCAGCAGCCCCCCAGGTTCCTACGAGCAGTACTTC CASSPPGSYEQYF
TRBJ2-7 NA TRBD2 TRBV2 TGTGCCAGCAGCGCCAGGACTAGCGGTTCCTACGAGCAGTACTTC CASSARTSGSYEQYF
TRBJ2-1 NA NA TRBV28 TGTGCCAGCAGTTTCCGGAATGAGCAGTTCTTC CASSFRNEQFF
TRBJ2-7 NA TRBD2 TRBV5-1 TGCGCCAGCAGCTTGGATACTAGCGCCTTTTACGAGCAGTACTTC CASSLDTSAFYEQYF
TRBJ2-2 NA NA TRBV15 TGTGCCACCAGCAGAGATCTCACCACCGGGGAGCTGTTTTTT CATSRDLTTGELFF
TRBJ1-1 NA NA TRBV5-1 TGCGCCAGCAGCTTGGTGGACAGTCACACTGAAGCTTTCTTT CASSLVDSHTEAFF
TRBJ2-3 NA NA TRBV7-6 TGTGCCAGCAGCTTAGACCGCGGAGCGACTAGCACAGATACGCAGTATTTT CASSLDRGATSTDTQYF
TRBJ2-1 NA NA TRBV7-2 TGTGCCAGCAGCTTAGTCCGTGACAATGAGCAGTTCTTC CASSLVRDNEQFF
TRBJ2-3 few NA TRBV6-1 TGTGCCAGCAGTGTACTAGCTCCAGGGACAGATACGCAGTATTTT CASSVLAPGTDTQYF
TRBJ2-5 NA NA TRBV7-9 TGTGCCAGCAGCCTCTGGGACTTGGAGACCCAGTACTTC CASSLWDLETQYF
TRBJ2-1 NA TRBD2 TRBV5-4 TGTGCCAGCAGCCCCAGGACTAGCGTCACCTACAATGAGCAGTTCTTC CASSPRTSVTYNEQFF
TRBJ2-1 NA NA TRBV19 TGTGCCAGTAGTCCGGGCCGGGACCACTACAATGAGCAGTTCTTC CASSPGRDHYNEQFF
TRBJ2-1 once TRBD2 TRBV29-1 TGCAGCGTTGAAGATCTTTCAGCGGGGACCCGGGTAGGTGAGCAGTTCTTC CSVEDLSAGTRVGEQFF
TRBJ2-1 NA NA TRBV4-2 TGTGCCAGCAGCCAAGCTGACGGGAGCTCCTACAATGAGCAGTTCTTC CASSQADGSSYNEQFF
TRBJ1-2 NA TRBD1 TRBV27 TGTGCCAGCAGTTTTTATTCCAGGGCAGAGGGGGCCTATGGCTACACCTTC CASSFYSRAEGAYGYTF
TRBJ1-5 NA TRBD1 TRBV6-5 TGTGCCAGTGCTTCCGGACAGGGGGATCAGCCCCAGCATTTT CASASGQGDQPQHF
TRBJ2-3 NA TRBD2 TRBV4-1 TGCGCCAGCAGCCGGCTCGAGGGGGTAGCGGGAGGAGTCACAGATACGCAGTATTTT CASSRLEGVAGGVTDTQYF
TRBJ2-7 NA NA TRBV5-5 TGTGCCAGCAGCTCCCCCGGATTGACCTACGAGCAGTACTTC CASSSPGLTYEQYF
TRBJ1-1 NA NA TRBV6-5 TGTGCCAGCTTCCTAGGGGTGTACGCTGAAGCTTTCTTT CASFLGVYAEAFF
TRBJ2-5 many TRBD2 TRBV7-3 TGTGCCAGCAGCCCCCGACTAGCGGGAGCAGAGACCCAGTACTTC CASSPRLAGAETQYF
TRBJ2-7 few NA TRBV7-2 TGTGCCAGCAGCCCGGGACCGAACTACGAGCAGTACTTC CASSPGPNYEQYF
TRBJ1-2 NA NA TRBV13 TGTGCCAGCAGCCCGAAGGAAGGGACGGCCTTTACCTATGGCTACACCTTC CASSPKEGTAFTYGYTF
TRBJ2-7 NA TRBD2 TRBV6-1 TGTGCCAGCAGTGCCGGACTAGTCGGCGAGCAGTACTTC CASSAGLVGEQYF
TRBJ1-5 once NA TRBV19 TGTGCCAGTAGTATAGTGCGGGGGCGCAATCAGCCCCAGCATTTT CASSIVRGRNQPQHF
TRBJ2-7 NA TRBD1 TRBV7-8 TGTGCCAGCAGCTTGACCGGGACAGGGTCCTACGAGCAGTACTTC CASSLTGTGSYEQYF
TRBJ2-2 NA TRBD1 TRBV5-4 TGTGCCTACGGACAGGGGAACACCGGGGAGCTGTTTTTT CAYGQGNTGELFF
TRBJ2-5 NA NA TRBV7-9 TGTGCCAGCAGCTTTCTGGCTTTTCAAGAGACCCAGTACTTC CASSFLAFQETQYF
TRBJ2-7 NA NA TRBV7-9 TGTGCCAGCAGAGGGGAGACGGGGGACTACGAGCAGTACTTC CASRGETGDYEQYF
TRBJ1-2 NA NA TRBV6-6 TGTGCCAGCAGTTACGTCGACAAGAACTATGGCTACACCTTC CASSYVDKNYGYTF